This record covers a single T cell receptor (beta chain). PCR used 60 Vbeta primers and 13 Jbeta primers. Here immunoSEQ multiplex PCR was the method, and the copy in TCRdb shows in-frame clones only, minus some. The data contain about 120,000 clones, over 60% of them singletons. Unmatched junction bases numbered 4, after V lost 1 base and J lost 5 bases. From germline, CDR1 is MNHEY and CDR2 SMNVEV (reference sequence). This CDR3 comprises 14 residues. This entry belongs to a study of cytomegalovirus exposure and HLA in healthy donors. The origin of this receptor is a man in his thirties or forties in good health and CMV-seropositive. The source material was PBMCs. The chain is built from TRBV27 and TRBJ1-1, with 7 nucleotides matching TRBD1. The CDR3 loop is CASSLYRGGTEAFF. CDR3 bases: TGTGCCAGCAGTTTATACAGGGGCGGGACTGAAGCTTTCTTT.